This TCR beta chain was captured by sequencing in a study of blood T cell repertoires in COVID-19. The germline V and J ends were trimmed by 2 bases and 2 bases, with 12 bases remaining between them. Germline lookup yields CDR1 MDHEN and CDR2 SYDVKM. The CDR3 is made up of 15 amino acids. This clone was seen only once. Original handling: Amplification of reference gene primers was used by the study to estimate nucleated cell counts. Profiling relied on immunoSEQ multiplex PCR, and the TCRdb table lists in-frame clones only, not all of them. The DNA gave D and trimming, while V, J and clone size come from that table. The sample includes about 180,000 clones, about 83% seen only once; the top ten take over 15%. Patients in Seattle were enrolled during active infection, then followed longitudinally.

The sample was peripheral blood. This sequence was found in a person aged 70 to 80 with COVID-19, enrolled during active disease. The chain is built from TRBV28 and TRBJ2-5, with D unresolved. DNA of the CDR3: TGTGCCAGCAGTTTAATCAACGGAGAACAAGAGACCCAGTACTTC. Amino acid sequence: CASSLINGEQETQYF. The variable domain in full, with the rest retrieved from reference TRBV28 and TRBJ2-5, is DVKVTQSSRYLVKRTGEKVFLECVQDMDHENMFWYRQDPGLGLRLIYFSYDVKMKEKGDIPEGYSVSREKKERFSLILESASTNQTSMYLCASSLINGEQETQYFGPGTRLLVL.